This T cell receptor (beta chain) derives from a study of T cells in Graves' hyperthyroidism and ophthalmopathy. About the research overall: Peripheral blood was secured at the point of initial diagnosis, before any treatment.

Notes on the study in general: Most expanded thyroid clonotypes above 0.001 recurred in blood. Ophthalmopathy, which appeared later, was predicted by the model a median about 5.9 months before onset.

This clonotype was observed a handful of times. Its cognate antigen is unknown. Amplification yielded TCR beta CDR3 regions, with RNA transcripts as the source. The TCR CDR3 was amplified in a first-round RT-PCR using the HTBI primer set. Using its own MiXCR run on the multiplex PCR reads, TCRdb lists one record per CDR3 protein. Of hundreds of thousands of distinct CDR3 sequences listed, over 20% are singletons. Over 8 ml fresh peripheral blood yielded the PBMCs. The CDR3 is 15 residues long. Germline loops: CDR1 MNHNS, CDR2 SASEGT. Trimming took 6 bases from V and 4 from J, leaving 18 bases between them.

The sequenced sample consisted of blood. The chain couples TRBV6-1 to TRBJ1-1, with D possibly matching TRBD1 (6 bases). The source is a woman aged 40 to 50 with Graves' ophthalmopathy. CDR3 in DNA: TGTGCCAGCAGCTGGGGGGCAGAAGTTGGCACTGAAGCTTTCTTT. Its protein product is CASSWGAEVGTEAFF.